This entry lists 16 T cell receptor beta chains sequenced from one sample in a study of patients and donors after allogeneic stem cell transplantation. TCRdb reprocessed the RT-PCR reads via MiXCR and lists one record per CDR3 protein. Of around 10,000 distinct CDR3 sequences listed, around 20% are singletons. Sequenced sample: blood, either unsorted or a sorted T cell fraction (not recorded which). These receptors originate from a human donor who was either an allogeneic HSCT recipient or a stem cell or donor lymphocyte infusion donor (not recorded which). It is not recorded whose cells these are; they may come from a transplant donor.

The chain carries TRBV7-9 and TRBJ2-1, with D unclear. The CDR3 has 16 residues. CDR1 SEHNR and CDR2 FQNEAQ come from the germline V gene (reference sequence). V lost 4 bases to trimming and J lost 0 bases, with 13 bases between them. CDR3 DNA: TGTGCCAGCAGCTCCTTGGGAATACCCTCCTACAATGAGCAGTTCTTC. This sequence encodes CASSSLGIPSYNEQFF.

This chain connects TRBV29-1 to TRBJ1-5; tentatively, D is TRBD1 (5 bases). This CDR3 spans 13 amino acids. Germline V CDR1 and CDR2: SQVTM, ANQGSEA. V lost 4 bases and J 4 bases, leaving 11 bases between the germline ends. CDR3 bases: TGCAGCGTTGGATTGGGGGGGAATCAGCCCCAGCATTTT. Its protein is CSVGLGGNQPQHF.

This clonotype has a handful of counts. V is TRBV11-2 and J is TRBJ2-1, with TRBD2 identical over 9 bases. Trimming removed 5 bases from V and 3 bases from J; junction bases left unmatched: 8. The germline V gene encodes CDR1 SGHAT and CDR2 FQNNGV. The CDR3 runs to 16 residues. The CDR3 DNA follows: TGTGCCAGCAGCCCACCCCCTAGCGGGGACTACAATGAGCAGTTCTTC. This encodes CASSPPPSGDYNEQFF.

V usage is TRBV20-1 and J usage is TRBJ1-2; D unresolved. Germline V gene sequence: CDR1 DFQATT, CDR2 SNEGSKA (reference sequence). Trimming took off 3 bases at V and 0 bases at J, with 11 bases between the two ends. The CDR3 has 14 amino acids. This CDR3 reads CSASGRKSNYGYTF. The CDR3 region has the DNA TGCAGTGCTAGTGGCAGAAAATCTAACTATGGCTACACCTTC.

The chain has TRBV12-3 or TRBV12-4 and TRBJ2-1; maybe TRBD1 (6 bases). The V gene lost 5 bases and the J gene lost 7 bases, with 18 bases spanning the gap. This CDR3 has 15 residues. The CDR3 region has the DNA TGTGCCAGCAGTGCCCTTGGTTCAGGGGCAAATGAGCAGTTCTTC. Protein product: CASSALGSGANEQFF.

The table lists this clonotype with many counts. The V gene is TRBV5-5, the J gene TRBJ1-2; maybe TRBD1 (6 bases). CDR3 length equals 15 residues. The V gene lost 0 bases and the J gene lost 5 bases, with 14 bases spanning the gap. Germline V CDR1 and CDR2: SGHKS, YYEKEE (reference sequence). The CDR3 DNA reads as TGTGCCAGCAGCTTGGCCAGGGGAGATGGGTATGGCTACACCTTC. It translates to CASSLARGDGYGYTF. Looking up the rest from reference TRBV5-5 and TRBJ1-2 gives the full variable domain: DAGVTQSPTHLIKTRGQQVTLRCSPISGHKSVSWYQQVLGQGPQFIFQYYEKEERGRGNFPDRFSARQFPNYSSELNVNALLLGDSALYLCASSLARGDGYGYTFGSGTRLTVV.

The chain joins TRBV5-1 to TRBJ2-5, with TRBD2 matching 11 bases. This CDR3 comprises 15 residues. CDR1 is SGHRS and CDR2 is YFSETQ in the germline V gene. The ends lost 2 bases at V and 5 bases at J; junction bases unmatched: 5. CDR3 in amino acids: CASSLTGTSGETQYF. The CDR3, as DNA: TGCGCCAGCAGCTTAACCGGGACTAGCGGTGAGACCCAGTACTTC.

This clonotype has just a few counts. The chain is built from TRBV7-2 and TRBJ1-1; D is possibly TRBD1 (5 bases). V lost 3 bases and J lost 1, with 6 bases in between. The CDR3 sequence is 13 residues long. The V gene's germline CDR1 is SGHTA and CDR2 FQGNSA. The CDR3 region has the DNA TGTGCCAGCAGCTTGACAGAGAACACTGAAGCTTTCTTT. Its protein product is CASSLTENTEAFF.

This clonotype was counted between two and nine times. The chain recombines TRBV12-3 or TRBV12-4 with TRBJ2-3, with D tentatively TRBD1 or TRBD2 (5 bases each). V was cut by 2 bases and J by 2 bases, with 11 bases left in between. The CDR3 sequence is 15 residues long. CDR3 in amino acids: CASSLKGPFTDTQYF. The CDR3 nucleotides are TGTGCCAGCAGTTTAAAGGGACCTTTCACAGATACGCAGTATTTT.

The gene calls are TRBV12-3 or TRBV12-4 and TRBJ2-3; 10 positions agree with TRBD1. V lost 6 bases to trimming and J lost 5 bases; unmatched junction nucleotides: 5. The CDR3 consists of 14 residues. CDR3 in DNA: TGTGCCAGCAGCATTGACAGGGGGCGAGATACGCAGTATTTT. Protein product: CASSIDRGRDTQYF.

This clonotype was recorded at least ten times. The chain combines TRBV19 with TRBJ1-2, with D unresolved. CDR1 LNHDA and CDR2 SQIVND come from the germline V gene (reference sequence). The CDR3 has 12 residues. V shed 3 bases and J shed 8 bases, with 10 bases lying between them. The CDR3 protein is CASSIPGSGYTF. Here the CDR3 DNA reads TGTGCCAGTAGTATCCCCGGGAGCGGCTACACCTTC.

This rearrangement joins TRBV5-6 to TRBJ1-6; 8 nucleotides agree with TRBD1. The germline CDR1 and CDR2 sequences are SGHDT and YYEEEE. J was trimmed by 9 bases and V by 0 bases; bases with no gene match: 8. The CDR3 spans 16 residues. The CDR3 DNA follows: TGTGCCAGCAGCTTGGCACCCGGACAGGGAAGTTCACCCCTCCACTTT. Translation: CASSLAPGQGSSPLHF.

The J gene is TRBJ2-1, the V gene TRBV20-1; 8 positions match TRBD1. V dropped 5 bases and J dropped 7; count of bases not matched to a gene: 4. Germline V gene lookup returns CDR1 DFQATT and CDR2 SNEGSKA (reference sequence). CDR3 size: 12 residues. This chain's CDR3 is CSASGGGNEQFF. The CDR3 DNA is TGCAGTGCTTCAGGGGGCGGGAATGAGCAGTTCTTC.

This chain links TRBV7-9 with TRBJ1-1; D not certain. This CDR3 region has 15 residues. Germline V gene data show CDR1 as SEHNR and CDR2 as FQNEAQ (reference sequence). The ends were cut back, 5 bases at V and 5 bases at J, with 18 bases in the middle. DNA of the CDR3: TGTGCCAGCAGCCCGACCGGGGAGGCGGGGACTGAAGCTTTCTTT. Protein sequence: CASSPTGEAGTEAFF.

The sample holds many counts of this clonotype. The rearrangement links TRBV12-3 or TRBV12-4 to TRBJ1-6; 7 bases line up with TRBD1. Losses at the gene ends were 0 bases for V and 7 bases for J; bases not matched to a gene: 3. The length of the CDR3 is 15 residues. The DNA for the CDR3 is TGTGCCAGCAGTTTAGCCCCGGGACAGAATTCACCCCTCCACTTT. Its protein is CASSLAPGQNSPLHF.

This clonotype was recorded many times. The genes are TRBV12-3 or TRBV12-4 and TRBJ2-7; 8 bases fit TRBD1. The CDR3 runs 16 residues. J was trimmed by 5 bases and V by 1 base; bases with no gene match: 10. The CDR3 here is CASSLGGGRGPHEQYF. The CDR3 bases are TGTGCCAGCAGTTTAGGTGGGGGCAGGGGGCCCCACGAGCAGTACTTC.